Described below is a single T cell receptor beta chain sequence and its context. Its target is not known. The timepoints at which blood was sampled were baseline, cycle 4 day 1, and cycle 7 day 1. The repertoire was sequenced with immunoSEQ multiplex PCR; TCRdb's copy has only in-frame clones and lacks some. The sample carries over 65,000 clones, roughly 84% recorded once. This specimen comes from a study of OX40 agonist ivuxolimab in advanced cancers. Study overall: Each dose-escalation patient presented with hepatocellular carcinoma, melanoma, renal cell or head and neck cancer. Study findings and constraints: Relative to CD4+ cells, CD8+ T cells on average had more expanded clones.

The sample consisted of CD4+ or CD8+ T cells sorted from blood, taken in a trial of the OX40 agonist ivuxolimab. This TCR came from an adult with an advanced solid tumor such as melanoma, head and neck, liver or kidney cancer.

The CDR3 sequence: CASSTNDRGLLGLDRDEQYF. Written as DNA, the CDR3 is TGCGCCAGCAGCACCAATGACAGGGGGCTATTGGGACTAGATCGGGACGAGCAGTACTTC. The chain uses TRBV5-1 and TRBJ2-7; 10 bases map to TRBD1. With V trimmed by 4 bases and J by 5 bases, 24 bases remained unmatched. This CDR3 is 20 amino acids long. Germline CDR1 and CDR2: SGHRS and YFSETQ.